The 21 T cell receptor beta chains listed next were all sequenced from one sample in a study of T cell responses to AZD1222 COVID-19 vaccine. The data were produced by immunoSEQ multiplex PCR, yet TCRdb's version contains in-frame clones alone and is incomplete. Of over 100,000 clones listed, roughly 84% are singletons. The source material was peripheral blood, sampled on day 0 of AZD1222 vaccination. These TCRs come from an adult in good health.

This clone was detected only a few times. The chain recombines TRBV6-5 with TRBJ1-1; 7 bases are shared with TRBD1. With V trimmed by 7 bases and J by 4 bases, 3 bases remained unmatched. Germline loops: CDR1 MNHEY, CDR2 SVGAGI. CDR3 length: 12 amino acids. The CDR3 loop is CASKRQGTEAFF. The CDR3 DNA follows: TGTGCCAGCAAGCGACAGGGCACTGAAGCTTTCTTT.

V and J are TRBV28 and TRBJ1-5; D ambiguous. The germline V gene has CDR1 MDHEN and CDR2 SYDVKM. The CDR3 runs 13 residues. V lost 1 base and J lost 9, with 10 bases in between. CDR3 in DNA: TGTGCCAGCAGTTTATACGGCGAGAGGCCCCAGCATTTT. It encodes CASSLYGERPQHF.

The rearrangement joins TRBV15 to TRBJ1-1; possible D gene TRBD1, 5 bases. Germline CDR1 LNHNV, CDR2 YYDKDF (reference sequence). Trimming cost V 5 bases and J 1 base, with 17 bases left between them. The CDR3 is 16 residues long. This chain's CDR3 is CATSSGVRSRNTEAFF. Written as DNA, the CDR3 is TGTGCCACCAGCTCGGGGGTTCGGTCTCGGAACACTGAAGCTTTCTTT. The full variable domain, with the rest looked up from reference TRBV15 and TRBJ1-1, is DAMVIQNPRYQVTQFGKPVTLSCSQTLNHNVMYWYQQKSSQAPKLLFHYYDKDFNNEADTPDNFQSRRPNTSFCFLDIRSPGLGDTAMYLCATSSGVRSRNTEAFFGQGTRLTVV.

The rearrangement joins TRBV2 to TRBJ1-4; 9 bases are shared with TRBD1. V lost 3 bases, J lost 8 bases, and 7 bases stayed unmatched. Germline-derived CDR1 and CDR2 are SNHLY and FYNNEI. The CDR3 extends over 15 amino acids. The DNA for the CDR3 is TGTGCCAGCAGTGAGAGGGGACAGGGAAACGAAAAACTGTTTTTT. It codes for CASSERGQGNEKLFF.

This clone was seen more than once but under ten times. J is TRBJ1-1 and V is TRBV15; no clear D gene. Per germline, CDR1 LNHNV and CDR2 YYDKDF (reference sequence). Trimming took off 3 bases at V and 2 bases at J, with 7 bases between the two ends. The CDR3 loop spans 13 amino acids. CDR3 sequence (DNA): TGTGCCACCAGCAGCAATCTTAACACTGAAGCTTTCTTT. It yields the protein CATSSNLNTEAFF.

V is TRBV5-1 and J is TRBJ2-7, with 9 bases aligning to TRBD1. CDR1 is SGHRS and CDR2 is YFSETQ in the germline V gene. The V gene end was trimmed by 4 bases and the J gene end by 3 bases; junction bases not matched to a gene: 5. This CDR3 comprises 14 residues. This CDR3 is CASSPGQGSYEQYF. CDR3 DNA: TGCGCCAGCAGCCCCGGACAGGGGAGCTACGAGCAGTACTTC.

The table lists this clone with a count of one. The rearrangement uses TRBV27 and TRBJ1-1; 8 positions agree with TRBD1. The CDR3 runs to 16 residues. After removal of 0 bases from V and 4 bases from J, the junction contained 7 bases not matched to a gene. Germline CDR1 reads MNHEY; CDR2 reads SMNVEV (reference sequence). CDR3 nucleotides: TGTGCCAGCAGTTTATCGGACAGGGTAGGGGGCACTGAAGCTTTCTTT. Protein product: CASSLSDRVGGTEAFF.

The CDR3 reads CASSLGTGPNTIYF. CDR3 nucleotide sequence: TGTGCCAGCAGCCTCGGGACAGGGCCGAACACCATATATTTT. The V gene is TRBV3-1 (or the pseudogene TRBV3-2), the J gene TRBJ1-3; 9 bases agree with TRBD1. The CDR3 is 14 residues long. V was clipped by 4 bases and J by 7 bases; unmatched bases: 5. Germline V CDR1 and CDR2: LGHDT, YNNKEL (reference sequence).

The gene calls are TRBV3-1 (or the pseudogene TRBV3-2) and TRBJ1-2; 7 bases are shared with TRBD1. This CDR3 contains 13 residues. The V gene end was trimmed by 4 bases and the J gene end by 8 bases; junction bases not matched to a gene: 7. In germline, CDR1 is LGHDT, CDR2 YNNKEL (reference sequence). The CDR3 region has the DNA TGTGCCAGCAGCCTACGACAGGGTCAAGGCTACACCTTC. It translates to CASSLRQGQGYTF.

This rearrangement joins TRBV7-2 to TRBJ2-1; D is possibly TRBD2 (6 bases). CDR1 is SGHTA, CDR2 FQGNSA, per germline. CDR3 length equals 17 residues. The ends were cut back, 5 bases at V and 2 bases at J, with 19 bases in the middle. CDR3 loop: CASSQRVGTRTYNEQFF. CDR3 sequence (DNA): TGTGCCAGCAGCCAACGGGTGGGGACTCGAACCTACAATGAGCAGTTCTTC.

This chain links TRBV5-5 with TRBJ2-2; the D gene is possibly TRBD1 (5 bases). Trimming shortened V by 1 base and J by 13 bases, and 11 bases separated the two germline ends. CDR1 and CDR2 from the germline V gene are SGHKS and YYEKEE (reference sequence). This CDR3 region has 12 residues. The CDR3 loop reads CASSLISQGLFF. The CDR3 DNA sequence: TGTGCCAGCAGCTTGATATCTCAGGGGCTGTTTTTT. Looking up the rest from reference TRBV5-5 and TRBJ2-2 gives the full variable domain: DAGVTQSPTHLIKTRGQQVTLRCSPISGHKSVSWYQQVLGQGPQFIFQYYEKEERGRGNFPDRFSARQFPNYSSELNVNALLLGDSALYLCASSLISQGLFFGEGSRLTVL.

This chain connects TRBV10-1 to TRBJ2-3; TRBD1 might be the D (5 bases). V lost 3 bases and J lost 12, with 16 bases in between. This CDR3 is 13 amino acids long. Germline CDR1 reads WNHNN; CDR2 reads SYGVQD (reference sequence). CDR3 sequence: CASSEAPGSSQYF. Written as DNA, the CDR3 is TGCGCCAGCAGTGAAGCGCCAGGGTCGTCACAGTATTTT.

The chain couples TRBV6-5 to TRBJ1-2, with TRBD1 matching 10 bases. V shed 2 bases, J shed 5 bases, and the junction held 8 bases outside the gene matches. The CDR3 consists of 16 residues. Germline loops: CDR1 MNHEY, CDR2 SVGAGI. CDR3 loop: CASSYSPDRGTYGYTF. The CDR3 region has the DNA TGTGCCAGCAGTTACAGCCCGGACAGGGGGACTTATGGCTACACCTTC.

A single count supports this clone. The rearrangement joins TRBV6-2 or TRBV6-3 to TRBJ2-2; no definite D call. The V gene's germline CDR1 is MNHEY and CDR2 SVGEGT. The CDR3 length is 12 residues. V was shortened by 2 bases and J by 6 bases, with 4 bases between the two germline ends. The CDR3 protein is CASSYSPGELFF. The DNA of the CDR3 is TGTGCCAGCAGTTACAGCCCCGGGGAGCTGTTTTTT.

For this clone: An end of the junction does not agree with germline; a read error may underlie this. The chain uses TRBV28 and TRBJ1-4; TRBD1 matches 9 bases. Germline values: CDR1 MDHEN, CDR2 SYDVKM. The CDR3 contains 15 residues. The CDR3 DNA reads as TGTGCCGGCAGTTTCCCGGACAGGGGCTTTGAAAAACTGTTTTTT. Protein product: CAGSFPDRGFEKLFF.

V is TRBV25-1 and J is TRBJ1-4, with D tentatively TRBD1 (6 bases). The CDR3 consists of 16 residues. Trimming stripped 3 bases from V and 12 bases from J, with 23 bases between. The germline V gene has CDR1 MGHDK and CDR2 SYGVNS. Here the CDR3 reads CASSDYPSRGAGELFF. CDR3 coding DNA: TGTGCCAGCAGTGACTACCCCTCTCGGGGGGCCGGGGAACTGTTTTTT.

V and J are TRBV18 and TRBJ2-7; 7 bases are shared with TRBD1. This CDR3 comprises 14 residues. V lost 2 bases to trimming and J lost 3 bases; unmatched junction nucleotides: 4. Germline loops: CDR1 KGHSH, CDR2 LQKENI. The CDR3 spells CASSPGQEDYEQYV. The CDR3 DNA is TGTGCCAGCTCACCAGGACAGGAAGACTACGAGCAGTACGTC.

In this sample, this clone turned up once. This chain links TRBV5-6 with TRBJ2-5; no clear D gene. Germline assignment: CDR1 SGHDT and CDR2 YYEEEE. Trimming left V 4 bases short and J 5 bases short, with 9 bases between. This CDR3 has 12 amino acids. In DNA form, the CDR3 reads TGTGCCAGCAGCCGGTACCGGGAGACCCAGTACTTC. Residues: CASSRYRETQYF.

V usage is TRBV28 and J usage is TRBJ2-2, with D possibly being TRBD2 (5 bases). Between the trimmed V and J ends, which lost 3 bases and 4 bases, there was a span of 9 bases. Germline-derived CDR1 and CDR2 are MDHEN and SYDVKM. CDR3 size: 14 residues. This CDR3 reads CASSFMRVTGELFF. CDR3 coding DNA: TGTGCCAGCAGTTTCATGCGGGTCACCGGGGAGCTGTTTTTT.

This clone came up a few times. The chain is built from TRBV3-1 (or the pseudogene TRBV3-2) and TRBJ1-6; possibly TRBD1 for D (5 bases). CDR1 LGHDT and CDR2 YNNKEL come from the germline V gene (reference sequence). Trimming left V 0 bases short and J 8 bases short, with 17 bases between. CDR3 size: 17 residues. The CDR3 coding sequence is TGTGCCAGCAGCCAAGATCTGGCCCGGACGGGGGATTCACCCCTCCACTTT. Its translation: CASSQDLARTGDSPLHF.

This clone was seen once. The chain has TRBV19 and TRBJ1-5, with D possibly TRBD1 on 6 matching bases. Germline V CDR1 and CDR2: LNHDA, SQIVND (reference sequence). V was cut by 4 bases and J by 6 bases, with 10 bases left in between. CDR3 length equals 13 residues. The CDR3 bases are TGTGCCAGTAGTACAGGGGTAAGTCAGCCCCAGCATTTT. This sequence encodes CASSTGVSQPQHF.